One and the same sample provided the 28 T cell receptor beta chains below, sequenced in a study of molecular identifiers for immune sequencing clone quantification. TCRdb analysed the PCR reads with MiXCR anew, one entry per CDR3 protein. This table has around 460,000 distinct CDR3 sequences, over 20% appearing once. Sequences were obtained from naive CD8+ T cells from blood, with Jurkat cell RNA spiked in. Stated subset: FACS-sorted CD8+CD4-CCR7+CD45RA+ naive T cells. These receptor sequences come from a human donor in good health. Some libraries in this study had Jurkat cell RNA spiked in.

This clonotype occurred many times. The chain is built from TRBV6-5 and TRBJ2-7; 7 nucleotides line up with TRBD2. This CDR3 spans 15 amino acids. V was pared by 1 base and J by 5 bases, with 8 bases of the junction left unmatched. Germline V lookup: CDR1 MNHEY, CDR2 SVGAGI. CDR3 sequence: CASSYLTGGRDEQYF. In DNA, the CDR3 is TGTGCCAGCAGTTACTTGACGGGAGGTAGGGACGAGCAGTACTTC.

This rearrangement joins TRBV25-1 to TRBJ2-3; TRBD1 aligns across 11 bases. The CDR3 length is 16 residues. V trimming: 1 base; J trimming: 4 bases; junction bases outside the gene matches: 4. The germline gives CDR1 MGHDK, CDR2 SYGVNS. The CDR3 bases are TGTGCCAGCAGTGAATCGGGGACAGGGGGACCAGATACGCAGTATTTT. Its protein product is CASSESGTGGPDTQYF.

This clonotype appeared a few times. The genes are TRBV7-9 and TRBJ2-1; perhaps TRBD2 as D (6 bases). In germline, CDR1 is SEHNR, CDR2 FQNEAQ (reference sequence). The CDR3 consists of 17 residues. V lost 5 bases and J lost 2, with 19 bases in between. The CDR3 nucleotides are TGTGCCAGCAGCACCACTCAAGCGGGCACCACCTACAATGAGCAGTTCTTC. It specifies CASSTTQAGTTYNEQFF.

Points on this clonotype: Likely a read error: the CDR3 ends without its conserved phenylalanine or tryptophan. No DNA is shown, since the ends of the CDR3 on it are uncertain; the CDR3 is the one TCRdb lists. V usage is TRBV4-2 and J usage is TRBJ1-1; the table assigns TRBD1, which was not confirmed against the DNA. CDR1 is LGHNA, CDR2 YNFKEQ, per germline. The CDR3 extends over 15 residues, inclusive of both ends. The CDR3 sequence is CASSAQTGVDTEALL.

The DNA of the CDR3 is TGTGCCAGCAGCGAAGGTCCCGGGACAGGGGGGAACGGCAATCAGCCCCAGCATTTT. Translation gives CASSEGPGTGGNGNQPQHF. The rearrangement uses TRBV9 and TRBJ1-5; 11 nucleotides agree with TRBD1. The J segment lost 2 bases and the V segment lost 3 bases, leaving 13 bases of the junction unmatched. The CDR3 covers 19 residues. Germline CDR1 and CDR2: SGDLS and YYNGEE.

Comment on this clonotype: This may stem from a read error, because a much larger clone lies one nucleotide away. The chain has TRBV7-2 and TRBJ1-1, with D uncertain. Germline V gives CDR1 SGHTA, CDR2 FQGNSA. The CDR3 has 14 amino acids. The ends were cut back, 1 base at V and 4 bases at J, with 10 bases in the middle. The CDR3 nucleotides are TGTGCCAGCAGCTTAGTGTCAGGCAGCACTGAAGCTTTCTTT. Protein sequence: CASSLVSGSTEAFF.

There are many counts of this clonotype. The V call is TRBV6-5, the J call TRBJ1-2; tentatively, D is TRBD1 (6 bases). This CDR3 is 14 amino acids long. V dropped 2 bases and J dropped 1 base, with 8 bases sitting between them. Looked up from germline, CDR1 is MNHEY and CDR2 is SVGAGI. The CDR3 loop reads CASSYGQFNYGYTF. The CDR3 DNA reads as TGTGCCAGCAGTTACGGACAGTTTAACTATGGCTACACCTTC.

This clonotype turned up a few times. The CDR3 sequence: CASSSSRDRGYEQYF. CDR3 sequence (DNA): TGTGCCAGCAGCTCATCACGGGACAGGGGCTACGAGCAGTACTTC. This chain joins TRBV7-9 and TRBJ2-7; TRBD1 aligns across 10 bases. Germline CDR1 and CDR2: SEHNR and FQNEAQ (reference sequence). This CDR3 contains 15 residues. The junction had 6 bases not matched to a gene; V was cut back by 4 bases and J by 3 bases. The full variable domain, rest sourced from reference TRBV7-9 and TRBJ2-7, is DTGVSQNPRHKITKRGQNVTFRCDPISEHNRLYWYRQTLGQGPEFLTYFQNEAQLEKSRLLSDRFSAERPKGSFSTLEIQRTEQGDSAMYLCASSSSRDRGYEQYFGPGTRLTVT.

Notes on this clonotype: Being one base from a much bigger clone, this may be a read error. The V and J genes are TRBV20-1 and TRBJ2-7, with TRBD2 as a possible D gene (6 bases). From germline, CDR1 is DFQATT and CDR2 SNEGSKA (reference sequence). The CDR3 is 12 amino acids. CDR3 nucleotide sequence: TGCAGTGCTAAGGGACTGACCTACGGGCAGTACTTC. Translating it yields CSAKGLTYGQYF.

This clonotype came up many times. V gene TRBV4-3 combines with J gene TRBJ1-2, with no clear D. V shed 3 bases and J shed 3 bases, with 14 bases lying between them. The germline V gene encodes CDR1 LGHNA and CDR2 YSLEER. The CDR3 consists of 15 residues. In nucleotides, the CDR3 is TGCGCCAGCAGCCAGCTAATCCACCCCCACTATGGCTACACCTTC. Amino acids: CASSQLIHPHYGYTF.

Concerning this clonotype itself: Given a much more abundant clone one base away, this may be a read error. The chain has TRBV13 and TRBJ1-1, with D hard to call. CDR1 and CDR2 (germline): PRHDT, FYEKMQ (reference sequence). The CDR3 has 12 residues. The chain's CDR3 is CASSLGVNEALF. CDR3 nucleotides: TGTGCCAGCAGCTTAGGAGTTAATGAAGCTCTCTTT.

Concerning this clonotype itself: This may come from a read error, since a much larger clone is one base off. The CDR3 ends on some other residue instead of the conserved phenylalanine or tryptophan, so this is likely a read error. CDR3 residues: CASSPRTGGTDTQYL. CDR3 nucleotide sequence: TGTGCCAGCAGTCCCCGGACAGGGGGGACAGATACGCAGTATCTT. V usage is TRBV27 and J usage is TRBJ2-3, with 10 bases that match TRBD1. The CDR3 has 15 residues. V lost 5 bases to trimming and J lost 3 bases; unmatched junction nucleotides: 5. Germline V gives CDR1 MNHEY, CDR2 SMNVEV (reference sequence).

Regarding this clonotype: This is likely a read error, given that the CDR3 carries no conserved phenylalanine or tryptophan at its end. The chain uses TRBV27 and TRBJ1-5; perhaps TRBD1 as D (6 bases). The CDR3 spans 14 residues. Germline lookup yields CDR1 MNHEY and CDR2 SMNVEV (reference sequence). Trimming cost V 2 bases and J 6 bases, with 11 bases left between them. The CDR3 region is CASSLTGFAQPQHL. CDR3 DNA: TGTGCCAGCAGTTTAACAGGGTTCGCTCAGCCCCAGCATCTT.

This clonotype turned up a few times. This chain joins TRBV4-3 and TRBJ2-7; the D gene is possibly TRBD2 (7 bases). The V end was cut by 4 bases, the J end by 2 bases, with 18 bases between. The CDR3 totals 16 residues. Germline lookup yields CDR1 LGHNA and CDR2 YSLEER. The CDR3 protein is CASSPVGRGAPYEQYF. The CDR3, as DNA: TGCGCCAGCAGCCCCGTCGGCCGGGGGGCACCCTACGAGCAGTACTTC.

The CDR3 DNA reads TGTGCCAGCAGCACAGCCTTAGAAGGGGCCCTCGGAAACATTCAGTACTTC. Its protein is CASSTALEGALGNIQYF. This chain uses TRBV6-2 or TRBV6-3 with TRBJ2-4, with D perhaps TRBD1 (5 bases). V was pared by 6 bases and J by 6 bases, with 24 bases between. CDR3 length: 17 amino acids. Germline CDR1 is MNHEY and CDR2 is SVGEGT.

This clonotype was recorded at least ten times. The rearrangement uses TRBV28 and TRBJ2-3, with 10 bases lining up with TRBD1. After removal of 6 bases from V and 1 base from J, the junction contained 7 bases not matched to a gene. The CDR3 loop spans 16 amino acids. Germline CDR1 reads MDHEN; CDR2 reads SYDVKM. CDR3 coding DNA: TGTGCCAGCAGCCATGGGGGGACAGGGGGCACAGATACGCAGTATTTT. Its translation: CASSHGGTGGTDTQYF.

The chain is built from TRBV6-5 and TRBJ2-1; the match to TRBD2 covers 7 bases. The ends lost 5 bases at V and 7 bases at J; junction bases unmatched: 5. The CDR3 consists of 13 residues. The germline V gene encodes CDR1 MNHEY and CDR2 SVGAGI. In nucleotides, the CDR3 is TGTGCCAGCAGTAAAACGGGAGGTAATGAGCAGTTCTTC. Its translation is CASSKTGGNEQFF.

Turning to this clonotype: Just one base apart from a much larger clone, this may be a read error. The chain has TRBV12-3 or TRBV12-4 and TRBJ2-3; D remains ambiguous. The V end lost 6 bases, the J end lost 5 bases, and 9 bases lay between the germline ends. The CDR3 totals 12 residues. CDR3 sequence: CASSPYEDTQYF. The CDR3 DNA is TGTGCCAGCAGCCCCTATGAAGATACGCAGTATTTT.

The chain joins TRBV3-1 to TRBJ2-7; possibly TRBD1 for D (6 bases). This CDR3 is 15 amino acids long. Germline assignment: CDR1 LGHDT and CDR2 YNNKEL (reference sequence). V gave up 4 bases and J gave up 0 bases, with 13 bases separating them. CDR3: CASSLGTSSSYEQYF. Here the CDR3 DNA reads TGTGCCAGCAGCCTCGGGACATCTAGCTCCTACGAGCAGTACTTC.

This clonotype has ten or more counts. V gene TRBV15 combines with J gene TRBJ1-1, with 7 bases lining up with TRBD1. The CDR3 is made up of 15 amino acids. Germline trimming cut 0 bases from V and 4 bases from J; bases unmatched to any gene: 5. CDR1 and CDR2 from the germline V gene are LNHNV and YYDKDF (reference sequence). This CDR3 reads CATSRDRGGGTEAFF. As DNA, the CDR3 is TGTGCCACCAGCAGAGATCGAGGGGGCGGCACTGAAGCTTTCTTT.

On this clonotype: This may arise from a read error, as a much more abundant clone is one base away. The chain carries TRBV28 and TRBJ1-4; the D is unclear. Germline CDR1 and CDR2: MDHEN and SYDVKM. V lost 3 bases and J 3 bases, leaving 14 bases between the germline ends. The length of the CDR3 is 16 residues. CDR3 loop: CASSFRPGAANEKLFF. CDR3 in DNA: TGTGCCAGCAGTTTCCGACCGGGAGCCGCTAATGAAAAACTGTTTTTT.

With respect to this clonotype: This may stem from a read error, because a much larger clone lies one nucleotide away. J is TRBJ1-1 and V is TRBV5-1; 7 nucleotides match TRBD1. The J segment lost 3 bases and the V segment lost 0 bases, leaving 11 bases of the junction unmatched. Germline V lookup: CDR1 SGHRS, CDR2 YFSETQ. The CDR3 is 17 amino acids. CDR3 residues: CASSLVPRGSADTEAFF. Written as DNA, the CDR3 is TGCGCCAGCAGCTTGGTACCCAGGGGGAGTGCAGACACTGAAGCTTTCTTT.

This clonotype was recorded a few times. CDR3 DNA sequence: TGCGCCAGCAGTAAAACGGGAGGGCCGACAGATACGCAGTATTTT. Amino acids: CASSKTGGPTDTQYF. V gene TRBV10-2 combines with J gene TRBJ2-3; TRBD2 matches at 8 bases. Germline loops: CDR1 WSHSY, CDR2 SAAADI. The CDR3 totals 15 residues. The junction had 7 bases not matched to a gene; V was cut back by 5 bases and J by 3 bases.

The V gene is TRBV4-1, the J gene TRBJ2-7; D assignment may be TRBD1 or TRBD2 (5 bases each). Between the trimmed V and J ends, which lost 3 bases and 4 bases, there was a span of 10 bases. This CDR3 is built from 13 residues. In germline, CDR1 is MGHRA, CDR2 YSYEKL. The CDR3 nucleotides read TGCGCCAGCAGCCAGGGGGTAGGGTACGAGCAGTACTTC. The encoded protein is CASSQGVGYEQYF.

The chain joins TRBV12-3 or TRBV12-4 to TRBJ2-3; 9 bases fit TRBD2. The V segment lost 5 bases and the J segment 3 bases; nucleotides outside the gene matches: 9. This CDR3 spans 16 amino acids. CDR3 coding DNA: TGTGCCAGCAGTCTTTTTTTAAGCGGGGGGACAGATACGCAGTATTTT. Translation: CASSLFLSGGTDTQYF.

This chain connects TRBV2 to TRBJ1-2; D is unresolved. Per germline, CDR1 SNHLY and CDR2 FYNNEI. The CDR3 has 14 amino acids. V was pared by 4 bases and J by 0 bases, with 9 bases between. This chain's CDR3 is CASSGWQTNYGYTF. CDR3 DNA sequence: TGTGCCAGCAGTGGGTGGCAAACTAACTATGGCTACACCTTC. The complete variable domain, with remaining parts taken from reference TRBV2 and TRBJ1-2, reads EPEVTQTPSHQVTQMGQEVILRCVPISNHLYFYWYRQILGQKVEFLVSFYNNEISEKSEIFDDQFSVERPDGSNFTLKIRSTKLEDSAMYFCASSGWQTNYGYTFGSGTRLTVV.

As to this clonotype: One base away lies a much larger clone, so this may be a sequencing read error. The chain has TRBV4-1 and TRBJ1-1; maybe TRBD1 (6 bases). The CDR3 totals 15 residues. From germline, CDR1 is MGHRA and CDR2 YSYEKL. For the CDR3, the DNA is TGCACCAGCAGCCCTACCTCAGGGGTAGGGACTGAAGCTTTCTTT. This sequence encodes CTSSPTSGVGTEAFF.

This clonotype was seen ten or more times. An end of the junction differs from the germline gene, which may be a read error. The chain has TRBV25-1 and TRBJ1-1; D is undetermined. Looked up from germline, CDR1 is MGHDK and CDR2 is SYGVNS. The CDR3 sequence is 11 residues long. In DNA form, the CDR3 reads TGTGCCAGCAGTGACCATACCCAGACCGCGTTT. Protein: CASSDHTQTAF.